This T cell receptor (beta chain) was found in a study of shared clonotypes between healthy human individuals. Study-wide results and caveats: About 5% was the fraction of naive CD4 clonotypes found shared across four donors. Sharing of clonotypes among donors was expected to vary with sequencing depth.

As for this clone: What it recognizes is unknown.

Trimming left V 5 bases short and J 3 bases short, with 17 bases between. The germline V gene encodes CDR1 MNHNY and CDR2 SVGAGI (reference sequence). The CDR3 totals 15 residues. Genomic DNA belonging to each subset was distributed in equal measure over several immunoSEQ plates. The data were produced by immunoSEQ multiplex PCR, yet TCRdb's version contains in-frame clones alone and is incomplete. Of some 2.1 million clones listed, about 94% are singletons. Naive CD8 populations comprised CD45RO-negative cells positively selected for CCR7, excluding terminally differentiated effector memory CD45RA+ cells.

The origin of this receptor is a man aged 18 to 29 in good health. Material for sequencing was naive CD8+ T cells sorted from blood. This chain connects TRBV6-6 to TRBJ2-7; no definite D call. CDR3 sequence reads: CASSPDSLWSYEQYF. The DNA of the CDR3 is TGTGCCAGCAGTCCAGACTCCTTGTGGAGCTACGAGCAGTACTTC.